This T cell receptor beta chain appears in the sequencing data of a study of blood T cell repertoires in COVID-19. For the study at large: Nucleic acid was either cDNA or gDNA, and it came from T cells, B-cell-depleted T cells, or PBMCs.

Recruits, aged roughly 18 to 100 years, lived in about two dozen US areas. Participants had their cohort set by participant-reported clinical history. Deletions cut 4 bases from V and 8 bases from J, with 19 bases between. This CDR3 has 15 amino acids. From germline, CDR1 is SGHRS and CDR2 YFSETQ. Assay used: immunoSEQ multiplex PCR; TCRdb lists only in-frame clones, some missing. The table has around 250,000 clones, over 75% seen once. The V gene is TRBV5-1, the J gene TRBJ2-1; the D gene is possibly TRBD2 (7 bases). This clonotype was obtained from a middle-aged woman who had been exposed to COVID-19. The source material was PBMCs or T cells enriched from blood (not recorded which). CDR3 residues: CASSRTGGERDEQFF. For the CDR3, the DNA is TGCGCCAGCAGCCGGACGGGGGGCGAAAGGGATGAGCAGTTCTTC.